This T cell receptor beta chain stems from a study of shared clonotypes between healthy human individuals. Sequencing was performed with immunoSEQ multiplex PCR; in TCRdb, only in-frame clones are kept and a portion is missing. The table lists about 1.1 million clones, around three quarters of them singletons. The study's findings and limits: The study found roughly 5.3% of naive CD4 clonotypes shared across four donors.

Donors were healthy HIV-negative adults without recent acute infections or vaccinations. Division of CD4+ cells produced a CD45RA+ naive subset and a CD45RA-negative memory subset. In the case of this clone: Antigen unknown.

The CDR3 runs to 15 residues. Germline V gives CDR1 MNHNY, CDR2 SVGAGI (reference sequence). The ends lost 3 bases at V and 1 base at J; junction bases unmatched: 2. Sequenced input: memory CD4+ T cells from PBMCs. Regarding subset: CD45RA-negative fraction. The chain joins TRBV6-6 to TRBJ2-2; TRBD2 matches 7 bases. This sequence originates from a man between 18 and 35 years old in good health. Some clones in this sample may be carry-over from other donors' samples. CDR3 nucleotide sequence: TGTGCCAGCAGTTATCAGCGGGGGAACACCGGGGAGCTGTTTTTT. Translating it yields CASSYQRGNTGELFF.